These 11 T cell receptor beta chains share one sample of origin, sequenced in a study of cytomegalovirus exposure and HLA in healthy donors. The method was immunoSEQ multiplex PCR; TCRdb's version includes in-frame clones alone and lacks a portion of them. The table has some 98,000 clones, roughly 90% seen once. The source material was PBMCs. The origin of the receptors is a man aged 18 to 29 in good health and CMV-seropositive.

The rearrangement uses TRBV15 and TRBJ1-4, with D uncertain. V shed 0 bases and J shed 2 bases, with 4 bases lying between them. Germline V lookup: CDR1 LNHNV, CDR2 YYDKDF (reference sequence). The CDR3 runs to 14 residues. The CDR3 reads CATSRDRTNEKLFF. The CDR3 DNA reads TGTGCCACCAGCAGAGATCGGACTAATGAAAAACTGTTTTTT. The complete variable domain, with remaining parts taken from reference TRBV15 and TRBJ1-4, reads DAMVIQNPRYQVTQFGKPVTLSCSQTLNHNVMYWYQQKSSQAPKLLFHYYDKDFNNEADTPDNFQSRRPNTSFCFLDIRSPGLGDTAMYLCATSRDRTNEKLFFGSGTQLSVL.

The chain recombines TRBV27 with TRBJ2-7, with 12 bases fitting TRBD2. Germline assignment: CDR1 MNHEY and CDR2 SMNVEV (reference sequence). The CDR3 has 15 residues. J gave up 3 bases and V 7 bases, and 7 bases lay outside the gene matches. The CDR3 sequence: CASTGGLAGLYEQYF. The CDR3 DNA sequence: TGTGCCAGCACCGGGGGACTAGCGGGCCTCTACGAGCAGTACTTC.

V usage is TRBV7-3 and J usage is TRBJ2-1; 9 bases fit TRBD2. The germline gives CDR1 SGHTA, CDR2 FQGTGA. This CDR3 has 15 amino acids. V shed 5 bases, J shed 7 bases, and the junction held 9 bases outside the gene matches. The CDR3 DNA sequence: TGTGCCAGCAGCCCGCTGGGCCTAGCGGGGAATGAGCAGTTCTTC. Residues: CASSPLGLAGNEQFF.

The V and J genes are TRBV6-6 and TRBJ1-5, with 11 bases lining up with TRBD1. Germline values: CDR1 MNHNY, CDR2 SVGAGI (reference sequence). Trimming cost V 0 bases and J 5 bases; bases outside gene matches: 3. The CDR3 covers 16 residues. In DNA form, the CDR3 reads TGTGCCAGCAGTTACTCGGGGACAGGGGGGGATCAGCCCCAGCATTTT. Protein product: CASSYSGTGGDQPQHF.

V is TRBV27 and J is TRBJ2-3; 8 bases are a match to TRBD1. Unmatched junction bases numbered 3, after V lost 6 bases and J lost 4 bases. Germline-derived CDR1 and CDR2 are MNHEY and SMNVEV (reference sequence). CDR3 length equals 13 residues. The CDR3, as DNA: TGTGCCAGCAGCCCAGGGGGCGCAGATACGCAGTATTTT. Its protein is CASSPGGADTQYF.

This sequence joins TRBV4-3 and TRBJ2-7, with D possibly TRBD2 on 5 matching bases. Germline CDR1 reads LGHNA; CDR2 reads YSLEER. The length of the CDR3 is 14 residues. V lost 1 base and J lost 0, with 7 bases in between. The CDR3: CASSQGADSYEQYF. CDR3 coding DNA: TGCGCCAGCAGCCAAGGAGCGGACTCCTACGAGCAGTACTTC.

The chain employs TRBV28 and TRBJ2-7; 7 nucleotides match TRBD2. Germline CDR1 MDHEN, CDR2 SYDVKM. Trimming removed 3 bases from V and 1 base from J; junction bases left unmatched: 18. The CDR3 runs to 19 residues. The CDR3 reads CASSFPDEIIAGRSYEQYF. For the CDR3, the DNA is TGTGCCAGCAGTTTCCCGGATGAAATAATAGCGGGCAGGTCCTACGAGCAGTACTTC.

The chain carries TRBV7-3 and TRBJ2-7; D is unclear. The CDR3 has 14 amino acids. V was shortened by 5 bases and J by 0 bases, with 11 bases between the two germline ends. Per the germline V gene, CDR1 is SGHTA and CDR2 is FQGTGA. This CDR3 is CASSLTVSSYEQYF. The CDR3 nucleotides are TGTGCCAGCAGCCTTACGGTTTCCTCCTACGAGCAGTACTTC.

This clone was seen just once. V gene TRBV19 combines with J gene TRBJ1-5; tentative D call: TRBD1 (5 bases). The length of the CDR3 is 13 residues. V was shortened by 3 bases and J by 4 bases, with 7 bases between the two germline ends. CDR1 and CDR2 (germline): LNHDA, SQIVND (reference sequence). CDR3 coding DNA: TGTGCCAGTAGTATGCAGGGTAATCAGCCCCAGCATTTT. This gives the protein CASSMQGNQPQHF.

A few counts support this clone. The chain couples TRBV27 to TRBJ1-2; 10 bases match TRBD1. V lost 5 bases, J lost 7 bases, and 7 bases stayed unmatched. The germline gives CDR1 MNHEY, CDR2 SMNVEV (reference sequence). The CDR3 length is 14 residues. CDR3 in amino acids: CASSRQGAGGGYTF. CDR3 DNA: TGTGCCAGCAGTCGACAGGGGGCGGGAGGTGGCTACACCTTC.

The CDR3 DNA is TGTGCCAGCAGCTTGTCTCTCTATGGCTACGTCGCTAGCGGGAGAGAGTATTTT. Translating gives CASSLSLYGYVASGREYF. V is TRBV5-6 and J is TRBJ2-3; 10 bases are a match to TRBD2. With 1 base clipped from V and 13 bases from J, the junction kept 21 bases outside the gene matches. CDR1 SGHDT and CDR2 YYEEEE come from the germline V gene. CDR3 length: 18 amino acids.